Presented here are 17 T cell receptor beta chains from one specimen sequenced in a study of blood T cell repertoires in COVID-19. Clones were read by immunoSEQ multiplex PCR, and TCRdb kept only the in-frame ones, dropping some. Among hundreds of thousands of clones listed, approximately 85% were seen once. Material: PBMCs or T cells enriched from blood (not recorded which). All receptors come from a man younger than 45 who had recovered from COVID-19.

A note on this clone: Other DNA sequences in the sample encode the same CDR3. The chain uses TRBV30 and TRBJ1-1; D remains ambiguous. The ends were cut back, 1 base at V and 4 bases at J, with 7 bases in the middle. CDR1 GTSNPN and CDR2 SVGIG come from the germline V gene (reference sequence). The CDR3 has 12 amino acids. CDR3 loop: CAWSGQSTEAFF. The CDR3 nucleotides are TGTGCCTGGAGTGGACAATCCACTGAAGCTTTCTTT.

The V gene is TRBV19, the J gene TRBJ1-3; D unclear. Looked up from germline, CDR1 is LNHDA and CDR2 is SQIVND (reference sequence). The CDR3 loop spans 13 amino acids. The V end lost 9 bases, the J end lost 0 bases, and 9 bases lay between the germline ends. Here the CDR3 reads CASSGASGNTIYF. The CDR3 coding sequence is TGTGCCAGCTCGGGAGCCTCTGGAAACACCATATATTTT. The complete variable domain, with remaining parts taken from reference TRBV19 and TRBJ1-3, reads DGGITQSPKYLFRKEGQNVTLSCEQNLNHDAMYWYRQDPGQGLRLIYYSQIVNDFQKGDIAEGYSVSREKKESFPLTVTSAQKNPTAFYLCASSGASGNTIYFGEGSWLTVV.

The table lists this clone with a count of one. The chain uses TRBV7-9 and TRBJ1-2, with D possibly being TRBD1 (5 bases). CDR1 SEHNR and CDR2 FQNEAQ come from the germline V gene (reference sequence). The CDR3 consists of 15 residues. Trimming took off 5 bases at V and 1 base at J, with 14 bases between the two ends. The CDR3 DNA is TGTGCCAGCAGCCGAACAGGAGGGCTTAACTATGGCTACACCTTC. It is translated as CASSRTGGLNYGYTF.

Only a few counts were recorded for this clone. V usage is TRBV6-5 and J usage is TRBJ1-1; no clear D gene. This CDR3 region has 15 residues. With 2 bases removed from V and 1 base from J, the gap between germline ends came to 11 bases. CDR1 and CDR2 (germline): MNHEY, SVGAGI. This CDR3 is CASSYLPAGNTEAFF. CDR3 nucleotide sequence: TGTGCCAGCAGTTACCTACCAGCAGGGAACACTGAAGCTTTCTTT.

The chain links TRBV12-3 or TRBV12-4 to TRBJ1-1; 7 nucleotides agree with TRBD1. Losses at the gene ends were 7 bases for V and 10 bases for J; bases not matched to a gene: 9. This CDR3 is 12 amino acids long. The CDR3 DNA reads TGTGCCAGCACCCGATCGACAGGGTTAGCTTTCTTT. Encoded protein: CASTRSTGLAFF.

The chain is built from TRBV3-1 (or the pseudogene TRBV3-2) and TRBJ1-1, with 8 nucleotides matching TRBD1. CDR3 length: 15 residues. CDR1 is LGHDT, CDR2 YNNKEL, per germline (reference sequence). Unmatched junction bases numbered 5, after V lost 4 bases and J lost 1 base. The CDR3 DNA is TGTGCCAGCAGCCCCGGGGACAGGAAGAACACTGAAGCTTTCTTT. It is translated as CASSPGDRKNTEAFF.

CDR3 DNA: TGTGCCAGTAGTCTTTTTGCGGGGGAATTTGGTCAGCCCCAGCATTTT. As protein: CASSLFAGEFGQPQHF. The rearrangement links TRBV19 to TRBJ1-5, with D possibly TRBD1 on 5 matching bases. Germline values: CDR1 LNHDA, CDR2 SQIVND (reference sequence). The CDR3 sequence is 16 residues long. Trimming pared 5 bases from V and 6 bases from J, leaving 20 bases between.

This rearrangement joins TRBV19 to TRBJ2-7; D perhaps matches TRBD2 (6 bases). V was shortened by 10 bases and J by 3 bases, with 31 bases between the two germline ends. The CDR3 is made up of 18 amino acids. Per the germline V gene, CDR1 is LNHDA and CDR2 is SQIVND (reference sequence). The DNA of the CDR3 is TGTGCCACGCAATTTGCGACCGGGTCCCACGGGACTTACTACGAGCAGTACTTC. Translated: CATQFATGSHGTYYEQYF. The full variable domain, in which reference TRBV19 and TRBJ2-7 provide the parts outside the CDR3, is DGGITQSPKYLFRKEGQNVTLSCEQNLNHDAMYWYRQDPGQGLRLIYYSQIVNDFQKGDIAEGYSVSREKKESFPLTVTSAQKNPTAFYLCATQFATGSHGTYYEQYFGPGTRLTVT.

This clone has a single count. The rearrangement links TRBV2 to TRBJ1-5; maybe TRBD1 (6 bases). V was pared by 0 bases and J by 9 bases, with 15 bases between. The CDR3 is 15 residues long. Germline assignment: CDR1 SNHLY and CDR2 FYNNEI. CDR3 DNA sequence: TGTGCCAGCAGTGAAGCAGGGGGTGGAATGGGGCCCCAGCATTTT. Translated, it gives CASSEAGGGMGPQHF.

On this clone itself: This could be a read error, since a much larger clone is one nucleotide away. The rearrangement joins TRBV2 to TRBJ2-5; TRBD2 aligns across 14 bases. The germline CDR1 and CDR2 sequences are SNHLY and FYNNEI. The CDR3 runs 15 residues. After removal of 4 bases from V and 2 bases from J, the junction contained 0 bases not matched to a gene. CDR3 amino acids: CASSGLAGGQETQYF. CDR3 DNA sequence: TGTGCCAGCAGTGGACTAGCGGGGGGGCAAGAGACCCAGTACTTC.

J is TRBJ1-2 and V is TRBV5-6; no reliable D call. Germline lookup yields CDR1 SGHDT and CDR2 YYEEEE. V was cut by 1 base and J by 4 bases, with 17 bases left in between. The CDR3 is 16 amino acids. The chain's CDR3 is CASSLMYTTRVYGYTF. CDR3 bases: TGTGCCAGCAGCTTGATGTACACAACTAGAGTCTATGGCTACACCTTC.

The CDR3 sequence: CASSLRPGTGGEKLFF. CDR3 coding DNA: TGTGCCAGCAGCTTAAGGCCCGGGACAGGGGGCGAAAAACTGTTTTTT. The chain recombines TRBV7-8 with TRBJ1-4; the match to TRBD1 covers 12 bases. Unmatched junction bases numbered 6, after V lost 2 bases and J lost 8 bases. Germline CDR1 and CDR2: SGHVS and FQNEAQ. This CDR3 has 16 residues.

This chain joins TRBV19 and TRBJ2-3; 9 bases fit TRBD1. V lost 8 bases to trimming and J lost 4 bases; unmatched junction nucleotides: 7. This CDR3 comprises 14 residues. Looked up from germline, CDR1 is LNHDA and CDR2 is SQIVND (reference sequence). The CDR3 sequence: CASWGQGEADTQYF. The CDR3 region has the DNA TGTGCCAGTTGGGGACAGGGTGAGGCAGATACGCAGTATTTT. The variable domain in full, completed from reference TRBV19 and TRBJ2-3, reads DGGITQSPKYLFRKEGQNVTLSCEQNLNHDAMYWYRQDPGQGLRLIYYSQIVNDFQKGDIAEGYSVSREKKESFPLTVTSAQKNPTAFYLCASWGQGEADTQYFGPGTRLTVL.

The V and J genes are TRBV7-8 and TRBJ1-5; D unresolved. Trimming left V 5 bases short and J 6 bases short, with 17 bases between. Germline CDR1 SGHVS, CDR2 FQNEAQ. The CDR3 is 15 residues long. CDR3 bases: TGTGCCAGCAGCCCCTTGCTAGGAGGTGTTCAGCCCCAGCATTTT. It specifies CASSPLLGGVQPQHF. Supplemented by reference TRBV7-8 and TRBJ1-5, the full variable domain reads GAGVSQSPRYKVAKRGQDVALRCDPISGHVSLFWYQQALGQGPEFLTYFQNEAQLDKSGLPSDRFFAERPEGSVSTLKIQRTQQEDSAVYLCASSPLLGGVQPQHFGDGTRLSIL.

This clone was seen a single time. The J gene is TRBJ1-2, the V gene TRBV28; TRBD1 agrees at 7 bases. From germline, CDR1 is MDHEN and CDR2 SYDVKM. V gave up 11 bases and J gave up 3 bases; unmatched junction bases: 6. The CDR3 consists of 12 residues. For the CDR3, the DNA is TGTGCCGGATCTGGACAGGACTATGGCTACACCTTC. Its protein product is CAGSGQDYGYTF.

On this clone itself: The junction differs from germline at one of its ends, possibly a read error. The chain joins TRBV7-7 to TRBJ2-3, with D possibly being TRBD1 (6 bases). This CDR3 is built from 15 residues. CDR1 SSHAT and CDR2 FNYEAQ come from the germline V gene (reference sequence). For the CDR3, the DNA is TGTGCTAGCAGCTTTTCTGCAGGGGTCACAGATACGCAGTATTTT. Translated: CASSFSAGVTDTQYF.

The chain links TRBV28 to TRBJ1-2, with 9 bases fitting TRBD1. The CDR3 spans 14 residues. Trimming removed 5 bases from V and 6 bases from J; junction bases left unmatched: 7. CDR1 is MDHEN and CDR2 is SYDVKM in the germline V gene. This CDR3 is CASSGTGTGNGYTF. The CDR3 DNA follows: TGTGCCAGCAGTGGTACCGGGACAGGGAATGGCTACACCTTC.